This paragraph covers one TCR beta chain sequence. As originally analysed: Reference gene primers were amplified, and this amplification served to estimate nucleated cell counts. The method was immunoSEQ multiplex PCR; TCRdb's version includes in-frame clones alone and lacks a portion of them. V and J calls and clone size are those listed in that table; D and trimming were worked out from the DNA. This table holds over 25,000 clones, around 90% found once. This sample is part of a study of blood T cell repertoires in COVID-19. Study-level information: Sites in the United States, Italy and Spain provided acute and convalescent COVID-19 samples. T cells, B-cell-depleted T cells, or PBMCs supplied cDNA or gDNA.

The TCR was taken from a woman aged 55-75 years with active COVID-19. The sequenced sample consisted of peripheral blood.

Here the CDR3 reads CASSKRPWGGQETQYF. DNA for the CDR3: TGTGCCAGCAGCAAACGTCCCTGGGGGGGGCAAGAGACCCAGTACTTC. The V and J genes are TRBV21-1 and TRBJ2-5; TRBD2 reflects the table's D call only, with no check against the DNA. TRBV21-1 is flagged as a pseudogene. The CDR3 contains 16 residues.